This T cell receptor beta chain was captured by sequencing in a study of PD-1 blockade in classical Hodgkin lymphoma. Study conclusions and caveats: Prior to therapy, complete responders displayed diversity much like that of newly diagnosed patients. Individuals who commenced nivolumab within less than 1 year of ASCT were excluded. Significantly greater TCR diversity emerged by C4D1 in CD4+ cells but not CD8+ cells.

Time point of the sample: cycle 4 day 1 (C4D1), after less than seven weeks of nivolumab. Every single patient, without exception, relapsed after autologous stem cell transplantation, and brentuximab vedotin exposure varied. The patients, who had relapsed/refractory classical Hodgkin lymphoma, achieved best responses of complete response, partial response or progressive disease. The CDR3 spans 16 residues. Germline CDR1 SNHLY, CDR2 FYNNEI. Germline trimming cut 1 base from V and 6 bases from J; bases unmatched to any gene: 8. Libraries were prepared by immunoSEQ multiplex PCR; TCRdb keeps only in-frame clonotypes and omits some of them. The sample has 25,000 to 40,000 clones; 81% are singletons. This clone was detected a few times. Its antigen is still unknown.

The sequencing used peripheral blood mononuclear cells (PBMCs), collected before the fourth cycle of nivolumab. The TCR comes from a human donor with classical Hodgkin lymphoma. The chain employs TRBV2 and TRBJ1-5; 8 bases are a match to TRBD1. The chain's CDR3 is CASSEVTGGVVQPQHF. The CDR3 nucleotides are TGTGCCAGCAGTGAAGTAACAGGGGGGGTTGTTCAGCCCCAGCATTTT. Drawing the rest from reference TRBV2 and TRBJ1-5, the complete variable domain is EPEVTQTPSHQVTQMGQEVILRCVPISNHLYFYWYRQILGQKVEFLVSFYNNEISEKSEIFDDQFSVERPDGSNFTLKIRSTKLEDSAMYFCASSEVTGGVVQPQHFGDGTRLSIL.